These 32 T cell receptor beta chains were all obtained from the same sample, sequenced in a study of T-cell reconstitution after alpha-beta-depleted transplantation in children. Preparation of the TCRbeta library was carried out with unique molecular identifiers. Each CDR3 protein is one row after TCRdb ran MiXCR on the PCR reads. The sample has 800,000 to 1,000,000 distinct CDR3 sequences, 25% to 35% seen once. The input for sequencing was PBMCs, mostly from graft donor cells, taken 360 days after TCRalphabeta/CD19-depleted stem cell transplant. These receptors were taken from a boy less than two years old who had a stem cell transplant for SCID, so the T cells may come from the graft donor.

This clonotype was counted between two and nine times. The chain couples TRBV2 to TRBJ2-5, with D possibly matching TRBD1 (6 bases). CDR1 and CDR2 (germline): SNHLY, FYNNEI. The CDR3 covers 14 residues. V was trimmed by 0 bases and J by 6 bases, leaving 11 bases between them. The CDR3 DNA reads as TGTGCCAGCAGTGAAGCGTTGCAGGGGCAGACCCAGTACTTC. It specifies CASSEALQGQTQYF.

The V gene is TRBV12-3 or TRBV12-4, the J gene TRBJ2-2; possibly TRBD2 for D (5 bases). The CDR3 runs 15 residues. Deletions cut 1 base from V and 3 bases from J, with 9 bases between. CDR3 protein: CASSLGGVYTGELFF. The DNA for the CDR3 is TGTGCCAGCAGTTTAGGGGGAGTGTACACCGGGGAGCTGTTTTTT.

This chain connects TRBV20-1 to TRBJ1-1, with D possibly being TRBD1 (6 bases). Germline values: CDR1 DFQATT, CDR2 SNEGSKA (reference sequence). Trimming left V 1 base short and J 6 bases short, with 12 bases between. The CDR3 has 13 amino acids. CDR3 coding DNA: TGCAGTGCTAGAGCCCCGGAGGGGGCTGAAGCTTTCTTT. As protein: CSARAPEGAEAFF.

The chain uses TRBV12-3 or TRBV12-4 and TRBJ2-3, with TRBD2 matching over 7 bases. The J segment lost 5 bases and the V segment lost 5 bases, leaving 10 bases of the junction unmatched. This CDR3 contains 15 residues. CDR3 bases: TGTGCCAGCAGTCCAATTCGCTCGGGGGGAGATACGCAGTATTTT. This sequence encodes CASSPIRSGGDTQYF.

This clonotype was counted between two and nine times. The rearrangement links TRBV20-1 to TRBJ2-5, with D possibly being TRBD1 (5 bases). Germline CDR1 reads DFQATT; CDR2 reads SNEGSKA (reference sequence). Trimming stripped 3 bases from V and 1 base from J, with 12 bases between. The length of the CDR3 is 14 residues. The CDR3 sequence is CSASFFTGQETQYF. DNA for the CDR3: TGCAGTGCTAGTTTCTTCACAGGCCAAGAGACCCAGTACTTC.

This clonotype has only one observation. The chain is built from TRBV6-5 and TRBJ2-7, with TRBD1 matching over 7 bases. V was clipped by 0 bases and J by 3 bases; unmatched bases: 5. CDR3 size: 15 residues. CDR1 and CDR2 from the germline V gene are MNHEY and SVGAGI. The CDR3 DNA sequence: TGTGCCAGCAGTTACTCGCGGTCAGGGGGCTACGAGCAGTACTTC. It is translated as CASSYSRSGGYEQYF.

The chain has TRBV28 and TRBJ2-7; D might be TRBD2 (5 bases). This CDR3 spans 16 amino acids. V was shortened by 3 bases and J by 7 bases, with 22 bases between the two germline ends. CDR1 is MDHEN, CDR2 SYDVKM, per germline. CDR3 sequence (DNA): TGTGCCAGCAGTTTTTCACAAGCGCCAAAGAGGGTTGAGCAGTACTTC. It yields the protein CASSFSQAPKRVEQYF.

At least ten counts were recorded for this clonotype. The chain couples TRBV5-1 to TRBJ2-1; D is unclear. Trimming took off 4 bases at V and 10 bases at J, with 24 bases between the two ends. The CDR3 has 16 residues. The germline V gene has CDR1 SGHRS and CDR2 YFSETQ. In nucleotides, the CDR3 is TGCGCCAGCAGCCCCGCGTGGGTTGGTCCCAACGTAGAGCAGTTCTTC. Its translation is CASSPAWVGPNVEQFF.

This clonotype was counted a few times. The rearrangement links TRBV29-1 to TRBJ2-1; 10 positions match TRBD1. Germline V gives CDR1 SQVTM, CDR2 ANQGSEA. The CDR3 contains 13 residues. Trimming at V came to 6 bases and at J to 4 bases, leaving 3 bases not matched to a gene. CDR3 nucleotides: TGCAGCGTACGGGACAGGGGATACAATGAGCAGTTCTTC. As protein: CSVRDRGYNEQFF.

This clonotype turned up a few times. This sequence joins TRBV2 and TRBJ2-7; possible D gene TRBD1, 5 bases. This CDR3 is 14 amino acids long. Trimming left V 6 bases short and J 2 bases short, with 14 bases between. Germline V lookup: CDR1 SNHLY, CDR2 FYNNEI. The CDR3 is CASRTDSVTYEQYF. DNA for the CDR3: TGTGCCAGCAGAACCGACAGCGTAACCTACGAGCAGTACTTC.

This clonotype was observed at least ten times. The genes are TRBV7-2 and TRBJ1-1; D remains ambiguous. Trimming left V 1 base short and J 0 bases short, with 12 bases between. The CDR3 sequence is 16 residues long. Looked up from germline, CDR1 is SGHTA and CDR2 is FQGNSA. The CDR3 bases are TGTGCCAGCAGCTTAGTTGGTGGGCATTTGAACACTGAAGCTTTCTTT. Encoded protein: CASSLVGGHLNTEAFF.

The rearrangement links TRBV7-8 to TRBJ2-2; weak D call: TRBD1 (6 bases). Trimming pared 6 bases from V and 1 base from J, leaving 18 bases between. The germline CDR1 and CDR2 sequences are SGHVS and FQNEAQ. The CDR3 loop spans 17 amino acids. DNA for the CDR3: TGTGCCAGCAGTCGGTGGGGGCCCTATGGGAACACCGGGGAGCTGTTTTTT. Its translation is CASSRWGPYGNTGELFF.

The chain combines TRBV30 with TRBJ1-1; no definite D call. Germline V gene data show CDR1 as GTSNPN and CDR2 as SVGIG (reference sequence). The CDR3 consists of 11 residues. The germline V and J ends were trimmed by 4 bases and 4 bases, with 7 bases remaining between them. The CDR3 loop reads CAWNPGTEAFF. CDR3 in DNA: TGTGCCTGGAACCCGGGCACTGAAGCTTTCTTT.

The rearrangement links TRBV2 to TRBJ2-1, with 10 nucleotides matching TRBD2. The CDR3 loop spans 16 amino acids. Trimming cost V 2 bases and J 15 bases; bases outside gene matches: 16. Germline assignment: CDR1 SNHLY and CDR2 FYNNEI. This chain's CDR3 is CASSERAGAGGLRPFF. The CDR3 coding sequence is TGTGCCAGCAGTGAAAGGGCGGGAGCGGGGGGGCTCCGCCCGTTCTTC.

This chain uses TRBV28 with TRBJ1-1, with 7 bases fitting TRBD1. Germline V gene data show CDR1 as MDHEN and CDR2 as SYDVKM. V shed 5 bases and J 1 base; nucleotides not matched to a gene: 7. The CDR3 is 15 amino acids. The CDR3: CASSALGQKNTEAFF. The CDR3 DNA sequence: TGTGCCAGCAGTGCCCTGGGACAGAAGAACACTGAAGCTTTCTTT.

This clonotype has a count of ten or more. In DNA form, the CDR3 reads TGTGCCAGTAGTATAGCCACTAGCGTCTACAATGAGCAGTTCTTC. Translating it yields CASSIATSVYNEQFF. The chain joins TRBV19 to TRBJ2-1, with 7 bases fitting TRBD2. Germline trimming cut 1 base from V and 3 bases from J; bases unmatched to any gene: 3. Germline CDR1 is LNHDA and CDR2 is SQIVND (reference sequence). The CDR3 is 15 residues long.

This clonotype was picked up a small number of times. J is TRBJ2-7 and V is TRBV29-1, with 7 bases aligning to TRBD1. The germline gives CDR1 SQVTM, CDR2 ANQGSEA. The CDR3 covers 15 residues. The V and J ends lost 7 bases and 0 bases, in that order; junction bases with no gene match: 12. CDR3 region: CSATPGTASSYEQYF. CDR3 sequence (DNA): TGCAGCGCAACGCCGGGGACAGCTAGCTCCTACGAGCAGTACTTC.

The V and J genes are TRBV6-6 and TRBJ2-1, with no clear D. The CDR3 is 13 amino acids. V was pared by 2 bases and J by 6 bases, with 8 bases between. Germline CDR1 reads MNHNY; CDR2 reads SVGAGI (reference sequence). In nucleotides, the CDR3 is TGTGCCAGCAGTTACGCAGGCTCCAATGAGCAGTTCTTC. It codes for CASSYAGSNEQFF.

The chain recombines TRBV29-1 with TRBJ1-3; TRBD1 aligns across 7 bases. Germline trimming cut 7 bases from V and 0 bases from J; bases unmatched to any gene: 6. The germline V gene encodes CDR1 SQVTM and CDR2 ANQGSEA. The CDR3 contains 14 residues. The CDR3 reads CSAKDRSSGNTIYF. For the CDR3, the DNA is TGCAGCGCCAAGGACAGGAGCTCTGGAAACACCATATATTTT.

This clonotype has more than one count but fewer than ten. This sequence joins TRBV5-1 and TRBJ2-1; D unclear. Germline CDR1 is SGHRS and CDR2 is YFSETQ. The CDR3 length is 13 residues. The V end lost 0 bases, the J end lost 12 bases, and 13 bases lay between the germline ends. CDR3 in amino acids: CASSLGGILGQFF. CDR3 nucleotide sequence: TGCGCCAGCAGCTTGGGGGGTATCCTGGGGCAGTTCTTC.

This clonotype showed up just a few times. In DNA, the CDR3 is TGTGCCAGCAGTTTCTCGACGGGGGGCGGGAACAATGAGCAGTTCTTC. It translates to CASSFSTGGGNNEQFF. V is TRBV12-3 or TRBV12-4 and J is TRBJ2-1; tentatively, D is TRBD2 (7 bases). V lost 3 bases and J lost 5, with 17 bases in between. There are 16 residues in the CDR3.

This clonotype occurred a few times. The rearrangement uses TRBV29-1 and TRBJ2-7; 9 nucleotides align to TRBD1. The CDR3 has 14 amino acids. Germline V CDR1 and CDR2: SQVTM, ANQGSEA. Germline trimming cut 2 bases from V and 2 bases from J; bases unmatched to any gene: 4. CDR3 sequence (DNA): TGCAGCGTTGAATCGGGACAGGGTACCTACGAGCAGTACTTC. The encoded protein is CSVESGQGTYEQYF.

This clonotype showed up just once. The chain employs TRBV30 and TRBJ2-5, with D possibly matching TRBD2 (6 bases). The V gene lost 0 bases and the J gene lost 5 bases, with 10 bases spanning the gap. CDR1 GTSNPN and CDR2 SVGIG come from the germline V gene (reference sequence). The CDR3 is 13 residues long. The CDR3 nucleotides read TGTGCCTGGAGTGTGACTAGGCGGGAGACCCAGTACTTC. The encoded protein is CAWSVTRRETQYF.

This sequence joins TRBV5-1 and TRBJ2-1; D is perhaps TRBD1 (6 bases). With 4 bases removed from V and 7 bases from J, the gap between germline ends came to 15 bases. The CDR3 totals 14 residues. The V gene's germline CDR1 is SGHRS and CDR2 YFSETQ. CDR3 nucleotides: TGCGCCAGCAGCATACCACAGGGTAAAAATGAGCAGTTCTTC. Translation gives CASSIPQGKNEQFF.

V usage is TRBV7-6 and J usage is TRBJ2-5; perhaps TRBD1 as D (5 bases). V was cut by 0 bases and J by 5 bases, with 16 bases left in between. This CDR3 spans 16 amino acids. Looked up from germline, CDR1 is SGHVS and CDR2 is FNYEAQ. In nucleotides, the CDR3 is TGTGCCAGCAGCTTAGCCCCACAAGGGGTTCAGGAGACCCAGTACTTC. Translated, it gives CASSLAPQGVQETQYF.

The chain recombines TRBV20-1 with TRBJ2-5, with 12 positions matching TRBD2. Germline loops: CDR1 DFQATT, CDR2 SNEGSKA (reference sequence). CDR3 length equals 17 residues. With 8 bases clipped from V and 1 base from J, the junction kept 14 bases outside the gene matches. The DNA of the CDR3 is TGCAGTTCAAGCCCACTAGCGGGGGGCCCCCTCCAAGAGACCCAGTACTTC. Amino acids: CSSSPLAGGPLQETQYF.

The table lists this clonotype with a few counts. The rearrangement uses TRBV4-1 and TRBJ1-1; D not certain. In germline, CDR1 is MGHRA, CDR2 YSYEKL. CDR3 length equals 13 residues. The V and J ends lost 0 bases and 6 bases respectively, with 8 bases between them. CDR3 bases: TGCGCCAGCAGCCAAGAGGGATGGGCTGAAGCTTTCTTT. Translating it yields CASSQEGWAEAFF.

Here the CDR3 DNA reads TGCAGTGCCCTCCCTGGGGGAGATCTCGGTGGCCATGAGCAGTTCTTC. Its protein is CSALPGGDLGGHEQFF. The gene calls are TRBV20-1 and TRBJ2-1; D is tentatively TRBD1 or TRBD2 (5 bases each). The CDR3 runs 16 residues. V dropped 6 bases and J dropped 8 bases, with 26 bases sitting between them. Germline CDR1 DFQATT, CDR2 SNEGSKA (reference sequence).

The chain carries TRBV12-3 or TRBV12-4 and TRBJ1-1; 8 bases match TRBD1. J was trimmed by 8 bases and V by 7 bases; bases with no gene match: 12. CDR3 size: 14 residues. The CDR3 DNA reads TGTGCCAGCACCCGCGGGCAGGGGGCGCGGGAAGCTTTCTTT. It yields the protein CASTRGQGAREAFF.

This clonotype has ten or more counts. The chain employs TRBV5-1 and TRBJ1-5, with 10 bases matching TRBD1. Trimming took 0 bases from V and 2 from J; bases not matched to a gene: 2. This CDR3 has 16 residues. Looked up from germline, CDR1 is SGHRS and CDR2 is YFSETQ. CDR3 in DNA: TGCGCCAGCAGCTTGGGGGACAGGGGTGGCAATCAGCCCCAGCATTTT. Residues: CASSLGDRGGNQPQHF.

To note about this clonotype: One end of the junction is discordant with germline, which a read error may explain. This chain's CDR3 is CASSLWNPGGSGNTVYF. CDR3 DNA: TGCGCCAGCAGCTTGTGGAATCCAGGGGGGTCTGGAAACACCGTATATTTT. The chain is built from TRBV5-1 and TRBJ1-3, with 7 positions matching TRBD1. Germline loops: CDR1 SGHRS, CDR2 YFSETQ. This CDR3 contains 17 residues.

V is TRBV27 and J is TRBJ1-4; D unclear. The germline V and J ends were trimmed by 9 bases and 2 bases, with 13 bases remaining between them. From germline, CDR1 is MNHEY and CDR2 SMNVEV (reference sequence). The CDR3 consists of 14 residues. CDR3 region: CASGPLGTNEKLFF. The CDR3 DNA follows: TGTGCCAGTGGGCCCCTCGGGACTAATGAAAAACTGTTTTTT.